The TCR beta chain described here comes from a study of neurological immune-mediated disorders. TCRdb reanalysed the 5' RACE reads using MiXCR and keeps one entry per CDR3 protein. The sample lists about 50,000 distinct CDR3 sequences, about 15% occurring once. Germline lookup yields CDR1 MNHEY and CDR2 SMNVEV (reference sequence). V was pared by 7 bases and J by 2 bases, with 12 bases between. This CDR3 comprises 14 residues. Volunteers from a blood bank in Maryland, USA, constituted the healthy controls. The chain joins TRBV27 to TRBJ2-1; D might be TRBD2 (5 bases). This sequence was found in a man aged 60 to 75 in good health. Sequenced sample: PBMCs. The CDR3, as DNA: TGTGCCAGCAAAGGACTTGACCCCTACAATGAGCAGTTCTTC. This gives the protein CASKGLDPYNEQFF.